This T cell receptor beta chain originates from a study of blood T cell repertoires in COVID-19. Study as a whole: Donors in the United States, Italy and Spain gave samples during acute or convalescent COVID-19. Sample material is recorded as cDNA or gDNA derived from T cells, B-cell-depleted T cells, or PBMCs.

V dropped 3 bases and J dropped 5 bases, with 13 bases sitting between them. This CDR3 has 14 amino acids. In germline, CDR1 is SNHLY, CDR2 FYNNEI. Produced via immunoSEQ multiplex PCR; TCRdb's table is partial and in-frame only. The sample includes roughly 200,000 clones, 65% to 85% of them seen just once. Recruitment covered about two dozen US areas and drew participants whose ages spanned roughly 18 to 100 years. This chain connects TRBV2 to TRBJ1-2, with D possibly TRBD1 on 6 matching bases. Sequenced sample: PBMCs or T cells enriched from blood (not recorded which). The clonotype originates from a young woman who had been exposed to COVID-19. The CDR3 loop reads CASSEGRGQYGYTF. CDR3 DNA sequence: TGTGCCAGCAGTGAGGGCAGGGGACAATATGGCTACACCTTC.